This TCR beta chain was retrieved from a study of blood T cell repertoires in COVID-19. Assay used: immunoSEQ multiplex PCR; TCRdb lists only in-frame clones, some missing. The sample gives 75,000 or so clones, approximately 88% of which show up once; about 7% is in the top ten. This clone is a singleton in its sample. Germline CDR1 and CDR2: SGHTA and FQGTGA. V was shortened by 5 bases and J by 5 bases, with 12 bases between the two germline ends. CDR3 length: 14 amino acids. The source material was peripheral blood. J is TRBJ2-2 and V is TRBV7-3, with a possible D match to TRBD1 (6 bases). The clonotype was recovered from a man in his 70s with acute or convalescent COVID-19. DNA of the CDR3: TGTGCCAGCAGCCATGGGGGCCTGACCGGGGAGCTGTTTTTT. Amino acid sequence: CASSHGGLTGELFF.